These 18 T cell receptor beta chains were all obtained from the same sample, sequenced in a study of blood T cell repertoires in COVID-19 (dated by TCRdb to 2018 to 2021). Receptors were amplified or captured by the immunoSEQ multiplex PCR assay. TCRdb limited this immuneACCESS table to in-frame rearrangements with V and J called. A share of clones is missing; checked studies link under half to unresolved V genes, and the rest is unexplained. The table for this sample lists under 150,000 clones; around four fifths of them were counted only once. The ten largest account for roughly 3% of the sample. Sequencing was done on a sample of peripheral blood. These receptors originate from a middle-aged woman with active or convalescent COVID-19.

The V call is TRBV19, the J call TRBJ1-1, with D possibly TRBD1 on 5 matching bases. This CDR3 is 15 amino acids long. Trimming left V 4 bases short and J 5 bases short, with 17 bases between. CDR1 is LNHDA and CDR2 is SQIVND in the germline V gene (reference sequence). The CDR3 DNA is TGTGCCAGTAGTAACCTCAGGGAGGTGTTAACTGAAGCTTTCTTT. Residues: CASSNLREVLTEAFF.

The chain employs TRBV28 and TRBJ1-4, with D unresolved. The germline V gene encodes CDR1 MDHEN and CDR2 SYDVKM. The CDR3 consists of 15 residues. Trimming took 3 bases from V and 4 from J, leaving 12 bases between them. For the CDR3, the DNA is TGTGCCAGCAGTTTCCGGAGCCTATTTAATGAAAAACTGTTTTTT. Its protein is CASSFRSLFNEKLFF.

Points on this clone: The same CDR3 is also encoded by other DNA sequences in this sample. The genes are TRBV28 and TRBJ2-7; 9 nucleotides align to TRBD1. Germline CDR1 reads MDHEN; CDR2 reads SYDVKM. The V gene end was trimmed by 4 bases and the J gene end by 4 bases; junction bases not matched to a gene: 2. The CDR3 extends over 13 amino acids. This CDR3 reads CASSSGQGYEQYF. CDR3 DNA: TGTGCCAGCAGTTCAGGACAGGGGTACGAGCAGTACTTC.

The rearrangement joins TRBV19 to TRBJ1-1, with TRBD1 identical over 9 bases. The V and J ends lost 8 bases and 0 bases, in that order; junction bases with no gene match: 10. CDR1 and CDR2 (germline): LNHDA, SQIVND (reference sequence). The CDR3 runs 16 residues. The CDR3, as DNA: TGTGCCAGTTGGGGCCTCCGGGACAGGGTGAACACTGAAGCTTTCTTT. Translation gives CASWGLRDRVNTEAFF. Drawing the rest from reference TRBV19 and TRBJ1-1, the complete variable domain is DGGITQSPKYLFRKEGQNVTLSCEQNLNHDAMYWYRQDPGQGLRLIYYSQIVNDFQKGDIAEGYSVSREKKESFPLTVTSAQKNPTAFYLCASWGLRDRVNTEAFFGQGTRLTVV.

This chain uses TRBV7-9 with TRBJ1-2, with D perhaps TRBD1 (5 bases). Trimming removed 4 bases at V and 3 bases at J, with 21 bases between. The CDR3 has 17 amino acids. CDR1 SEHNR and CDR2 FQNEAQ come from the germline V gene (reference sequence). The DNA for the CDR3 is TGTGCCAGCAGCTCCACCGGCCCCAGGGTAGGTGACTATGGCTACACCTTC. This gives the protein CASSSTGPRVGDYGYTF.

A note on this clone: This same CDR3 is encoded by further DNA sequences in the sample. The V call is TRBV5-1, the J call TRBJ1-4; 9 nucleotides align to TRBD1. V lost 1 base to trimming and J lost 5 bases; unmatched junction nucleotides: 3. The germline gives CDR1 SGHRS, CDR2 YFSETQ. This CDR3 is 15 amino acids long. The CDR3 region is CASSLSGQGNEKLFF. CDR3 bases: TGCGCCAGCAGCTTGTCAGGACAGGGGAATGAAAAACTGTTTTTT.

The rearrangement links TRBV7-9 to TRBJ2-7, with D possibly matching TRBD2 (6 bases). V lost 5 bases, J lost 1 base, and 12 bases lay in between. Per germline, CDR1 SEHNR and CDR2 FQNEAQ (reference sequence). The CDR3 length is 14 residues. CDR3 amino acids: CASSPGSKSYEQYF. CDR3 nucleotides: TGTGCCAGCAGCCCCGGGAGCAAATCCTACGAGCAGTACTTC. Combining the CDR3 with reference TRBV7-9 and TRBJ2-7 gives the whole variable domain DTGVSQNPRHKITKRGQNVTFRCDPISEHNRLYWYRQTLGQGPEFLTYFQNEAQLEKSRLLSDRFSAERPKGSFSTLEIQRTEQGDSAMYLCASSPGSKSYEQYFGPGTRLTVT.

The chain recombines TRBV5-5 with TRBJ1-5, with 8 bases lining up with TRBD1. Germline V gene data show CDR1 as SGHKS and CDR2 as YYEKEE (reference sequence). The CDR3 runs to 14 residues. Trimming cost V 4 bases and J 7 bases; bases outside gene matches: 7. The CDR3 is CASSQFRDRQPQHF. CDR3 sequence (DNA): TGTGCCAGCAGCCAATTCCGGGACAGGCAGCCCCAGCATTTT. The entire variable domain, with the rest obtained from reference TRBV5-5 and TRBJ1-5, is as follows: DAGVTQSPTHLIKTRGQQVTLRCSPISGHKSVSWYQQVLGQGPQFIFQYYEKEERGRGNFPDRFSARQFPNYSSELNVNALLLGDSALYLCASSQFRDRQPQHFGDGTRLSIL.

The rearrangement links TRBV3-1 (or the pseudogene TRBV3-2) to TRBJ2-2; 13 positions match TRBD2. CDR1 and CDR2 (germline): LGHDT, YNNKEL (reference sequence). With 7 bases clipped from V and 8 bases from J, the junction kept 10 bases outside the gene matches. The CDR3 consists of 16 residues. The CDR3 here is CASTLLAGGPPGELFF. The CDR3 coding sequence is TGTGCCAGCACTCTACTAGCGGGAGGGCCGCCGGGGGAGCTGTTTTTT.

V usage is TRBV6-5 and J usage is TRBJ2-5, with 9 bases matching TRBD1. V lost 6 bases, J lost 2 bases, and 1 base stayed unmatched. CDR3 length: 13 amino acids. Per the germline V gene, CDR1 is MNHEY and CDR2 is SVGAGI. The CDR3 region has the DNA TGTGCCAGCAGGGGACAGGGTCAAGAGACCCAGTACTTC. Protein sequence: CASRGQGQETQYF.

CDR3 loop: CAFLEGPANTGELFF. For the CDR3, the DNA is TGTGCCTTTCTGGAGGGACCTGCGAACACCGGGGAGCTGTTTTTT. The rearrangement joins TRBV7-2 to TRBJ2-2, with a tentative D call TRBD2 (6 bases). The CDR3 extends over 15 amino acids. V was shortened by 11 bases and J by 0 bases, with 16 bases between the two germline ends. Germline CDR1 and CDR2: SGHTA and FQGNSA.

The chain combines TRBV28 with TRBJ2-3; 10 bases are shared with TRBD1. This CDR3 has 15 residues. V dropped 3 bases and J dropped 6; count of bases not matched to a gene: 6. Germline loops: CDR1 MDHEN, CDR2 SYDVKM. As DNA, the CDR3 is TGTGCCAGCAGTTTTTGGACAGGGGGGCGTGATACGCAGTATTTT. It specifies CASSFWTGGRDTQYF.

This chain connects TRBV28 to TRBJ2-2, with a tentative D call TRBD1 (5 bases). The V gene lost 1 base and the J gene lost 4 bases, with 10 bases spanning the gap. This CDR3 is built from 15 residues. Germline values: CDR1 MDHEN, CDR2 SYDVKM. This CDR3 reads CASSLFGASTGELFF. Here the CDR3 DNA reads TGTGCCAGCAGTTTATTTGGGGCGAGCACCGGGGAGCTGTTTTTT. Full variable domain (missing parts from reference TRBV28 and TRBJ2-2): DVKVTQSSRYLVKRTGEKVFLECVQDMDHENMFWYRQDPGLGLRLIYFSYDVKMKEKGDIPEGYSVSREKKERFSLILESASTNQTSMYLCASSLFGASTGELFFGEGSRLTVL.

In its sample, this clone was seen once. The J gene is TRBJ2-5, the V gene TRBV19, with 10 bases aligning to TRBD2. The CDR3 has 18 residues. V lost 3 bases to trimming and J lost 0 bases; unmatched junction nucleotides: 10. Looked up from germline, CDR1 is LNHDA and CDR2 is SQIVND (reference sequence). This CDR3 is CASSIALAGEGNQETQYF. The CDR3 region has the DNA TGTGCCAGTAGTATCGCGCTAGCGGGAGAGGGGAACCAAGAGACCCAGTACTTC.

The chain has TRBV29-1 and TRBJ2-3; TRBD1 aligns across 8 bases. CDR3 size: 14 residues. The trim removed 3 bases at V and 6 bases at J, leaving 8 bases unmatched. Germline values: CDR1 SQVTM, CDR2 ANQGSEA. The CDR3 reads CSVEGQGARDTQYF. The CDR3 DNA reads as TGCAGCGTTGAGGGGCAGGGGGCGCGGGATACGCAGTATTTT.

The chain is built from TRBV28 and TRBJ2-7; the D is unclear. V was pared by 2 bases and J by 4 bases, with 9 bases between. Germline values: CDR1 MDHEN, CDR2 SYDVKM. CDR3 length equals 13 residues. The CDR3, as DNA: TGTGCCAGCAGTTTAGGAGCCCTTTACGAGCAGTACTTC. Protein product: CASSLGALYEQYF.

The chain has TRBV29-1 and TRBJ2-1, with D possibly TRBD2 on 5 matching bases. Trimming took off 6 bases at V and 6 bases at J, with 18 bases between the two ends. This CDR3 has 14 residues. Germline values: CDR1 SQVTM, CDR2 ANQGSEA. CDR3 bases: TGCAGCGTGACCGCGAGGGCTAGCTCCAATGAGCAGTTCTTC. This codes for CSVTARASSNEQFF.

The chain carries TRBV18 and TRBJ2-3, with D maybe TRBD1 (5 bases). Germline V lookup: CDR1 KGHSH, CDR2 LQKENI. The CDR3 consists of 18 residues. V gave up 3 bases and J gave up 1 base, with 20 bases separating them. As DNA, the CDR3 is TGTGCCAGCTCACCGTCAGGGCAGCGAGTCTGGGGCACAGATACGCAGTATTTT. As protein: CASSPSGQRVWGTDTQYF.